This passage covers 28 T cell receptor beta chains from one sample sequenced in a study of blood T cell repertoires in COVID-19. Method: immunoSEQ multiplex PCR; TCRdb's copy keeps in-frame clones and lacks some. The repertoire consists of under 250,000 clones, with 86% occurring once and the leading ten covering approximately 5.5%. The specimen sequenced was peripheral blood. All receptors derive from a woman aged 80 or older with COVID-19, enrolled during active disease.

The CDR3 sequence is CASSYPRGDTGELFF. CDR3 DNA: TGTGCCAGCAGCTATCCTAGAGGTGACACCGGGGAGCTGTTTTTT. V is TRBV5-4 and J is TRBJ2-2; no clear D. V gave up 3 bases and J gave up 3 bases, with 12 bases separating them. The CDR3 is 15 amino acids. Germline V CDR1 and CDR2: SGHNT, YYREEE (reference sequence).

The V gene is TRBV7-9, the J gene TRBJ1-1; tentatively, D is TRBD1 (5 bases). Trimming left V 8 bases short and J 9 bases short, with 16 bases between. The CDR3 is 12 amino acids. CDR1 is SEHNR and CDR2 is FQNEAQ in the germline V gene (reference sequence). This CDR3 is CASGNTGGKAFF. The CDR3 nucleotides are TGTGCCAGCGGAAACACGGGGGGGAAAGCTTTCTTT. Complete variable domain (other parts from reference TRBV7-9 and TRBJ1-1): DTGVSQNPRHKITKRGQNVTFRCDPISEHNRLYWYRQTLGQGPEFLTYFQNEAQLEKSRLLSDRFSAERPKGSFSTLEIQRTEQGDSAMYLCASGNTGGKAFFGQGTRLTVV.

The chain joins TRBV11-2 to TRBJ1-1; the match to TRBD1 covers 9 bases. Germline V gene data show CDR1 as SGHAT and CDR2 as FQNNGV. Unmatched junction bases numbered 14, after V lost 6 bases and J lost 3 bases. CDR3 length: 17 residues. CDR3: CASSSNPGQGRDTEAFF. The CDR3 DNA is TGTGCCAGCAGTTCCAACCCGGGACAGGGACGGGACACTGAAGCTTTCTTT.

This chain connects TRBV7-2 to TRBJ2-3, with 9 positions matching TRBD1. Germline assignment: CDR1 SGHTA and CDR2 FQGNSA. The length of the CDR3 is 16 residues. The J segment lost 4 bases and the V segment lost 1 base, leaving 6 bases of the junction unmatched. This CDR3 reads CASSLEGTGRADTQYF. In DNA, the CDR3 is TGTGCCAGCAGCTTAGAAGGGACAGGGAGAGCAGATACGCAGTATTTT.

CDR3 loop: CARRASGGSTDTQYF. The CDR3 bases are TGTGCCCGTCGGGCTAGCGGGGGGAGCACAGATACGCAGTATTTT. The gene calls are TRBV6-5 and TRBJ2-3, with 11 bases lining up with TRBD2. The germline CDR1 and CDR2 sequences are MNHEY and SVGAGI. The ends lost 11 bases at V and 0 bases at J; junction bases unmatched: 7. The CDR3 length is 15 residues.

The rearrangement links TRBV3-1 (or the pseudogene TRBV3-2) to TRBJ1-4, with a weak D call TRBD1 (6 bases). The germline gives CDR1 LGHDT, CDR2 YNNKEL (reference sequence). CDR3 length: 14 residues. The V end lost 2 bases, the J end lost 4 bases, and 8 bases lay between the germline ends. For the CDR3, the DNA is TGTGCCAGCAGCCAAAGACAGGTTAATGAAAAACTGTTTTTT. This translates into CASSQRQVNEKLFF.

The genes are TRBV4-3 and TRBJ2-3, with 12 bases aligning to TRBD2. Trimming at V came to 0 bases and at J to 6 bases, leaving 7 bases not matched to a gene. Germline-derived CDR1 and CDR2 are LGHNA and YSLEER. This CDR3 is 17 amino acids long. The CDR3 sequence: CASSQEGPGLAGDTQYF. The CDR3 bases are TGCGCCAGCAGCCAAGAGGGGCCGGGACTAGCGGGTGATACGCAGTATTTT.

The rearrangement joins TRBV4-1 to TRBJ1-2, with a tentative D call TRBD1 (6 bases). The CDR3 extends over 20 amino acids. V lost 5 bases, J lost 6 bases, and 34 bases lay in between. Germline-derived CDR1 and CDR2 are MGHRA and YSYEKL. The CDR3 DNA follows: TGCGCCAGCAGCATTCGAGGGGGAAAAGAGTTAGGCAGGGAAGGAAATGGCTACACCTTC. This sequence encodes CASSIRGGKELGREGNGYTF.

The CDR3 is CASSAAGTGGDGYTF. CDR3 in DNA: TGTGCCAGCAGTGCAGCCGGGACAGGGGGCGACGGCTACACCTTC. This sequence joins TRBV28 and TRBJ1-2; TRBD1 matches 12 bases. The CDR3 totals 15 residues. In germline, CDR1 is MDHEN, CDR2 SYDVKM. Trimming took 5 bases from V and 8 from J; bases not matched to a gene: 9.

CDR3 DNA: TGTGCCAGCAGCTTAGGTGGGACATGGCAGGGAGATACGCAGTATTTT. This translates into CASSLGGTWQGDTQYF. V gene TRBV11-3 combines with J gene TRBJ2-3, with a tentative D call TRBD1 (6 bases). The CDR3 loop spans 16 amino acids. V was trimmed by 1 base and J by 5 bases, leaving 16 bases between them. From germline, CDR1 is SGHNT and CDR2 YENEEA. Complete variable domain (other parts from reference TRBV11-3 and TRBJ2-3): EAGVVQSPRYKIIEKKQPVAFWCNPISGHNTLYWYLQNLGQGPELLIRYENEEAVDDSQLPKDRFSAERLKGVDSTLKIQPAELGDSAVYLCASSLGGTWQGDTQYFGPGTRLTVL.

The chain uses TRBV18 and TRBJ2-1; 9 bases match TRBD2. The V gene end was trimmed by 5 bases and the J gene end by 3 bases; junction bases not matched to a gene: 11. The CDR3 contains 17 residues. Looked up from germline, CDR1 is KGHSH and CDR2 is LQKENI. The CDR3 sequence is CASSALPAGGLYNEQFF. The CDR3 nucleotides read TGTGCCAGCTCAGCCCTCCCGGCGGGGGGGCTCTACAATGAGCAGTTCTTC.

J is TRBJ1-6 and V is TRBV7-9, with TRBD1 matching over 9 bases. The V gene's germline CDR1 is SEHNR and CDR2 FQNEAQ (reference sequence). This CDR3 comprises 14 residues. V trimming: 5 bases; J trimming: 8 bases; junction bases outside the gene matches: 4. The DNA for the CDR3 is TGTGCCAGCAGCCTAGGGGACAGGGATTCACCCCTCCACTTT. It yields the protein CASSLGDRDSPLHF.

The chain recombines TRBV19 with TRBJ1-3; D not certain. The germline V gene encodes CDR1 LNHDA and CDR2 SQIVND (reference sequence). This CDR3 is built from 12 residues. The V gene lost 4 bases and the J gene lost 8 bases, with 9 bases spanning the gap. The chain's CDR3 is CASSTQTDTIYF. CDR3 nucleotide sequence: TGTGCCAGTAGTACACAGACGGACACCATATATTTT. Full variable domain (rest looked up from reference TRBV19 and TRBJ1-3): DGGITQSPKYLFRKEGQNVTLSCEQNLNHDAMYWYRQDPGQGLRLIYYSQIVNDFQKGDIAEGYSVSREKKESFPLTVTSAQKNPTAFYLCASSTQTDTIYFGEGSWLTVV.

The chain couples TRBV13 to TRBJ2-3; 7 nucleotides align to TRBD1. V gave up 0 bases and J gave up 2 bases; unmatched junction bases: 14. The CDR3 sequence is 19 residues long. Germline V gives CDR1 PRHDT, CDR2 FYEKMQ (reference sequence). The CDR3 here is CASSLGPGDAGGFTDTQYF. The CDR3 coding sequence is TGTGCCAGCAGCTTAGGTCCAGGGGACGCAGGGGGATTCACAGATACGCAGTATTTT.

The rearrangement links TRBV5-4 to TRBJ2-4, with TRBD2 matching over 9 bases. Germline assignment: CDR1 SGHNT and CDR2 YYREEE (reference sequence). The CDR3 is 17 residues long. Trimming took 0 bases from V and 1 from J; bases not matched to a gene: 5. CDR3 protein: CASSLGGGGAAKNIQYF. In nucleotides, the CDR3 is TGTGCCAGCAGCTTGGGAGGCGGGGGGGCGGCCAAAAACATTCAGTACTTC.

The chain employs TRBV29-1 and TRBJ1-2; TRBD1 matches 9 bases. V shed 7 bases and J 3 bases; nucleotides not matched to a gene: 6. The CDR3 has 13 amino acids. In germline, CDR1 is SQVTM, CDR2 ANQGSEA. CDR3 region: CSARQGDYYGYTF. The CDR3 DNA reads TGCAGCGCCCGACAGGGGGATTACTATGGCTACACCTTC.

V gene TRBV7-9 combines with J gene TRBJ2-5, with no clear D. The CDR3 extends over 15 amino acids. The V and J ends lost 4 bases and 2 bases respectively, with 14 bases between them. The germline CDR1 and CDR2 sequences are SEHNR and FQNEAQ (reference sequence). DNA of the CDR3: TGTGCCAGCAGCTCGTTACAGAAGCAACAAGAGACCCAGTACTTC. Its translation is CASSSLQKQQETQYF.

This clone was seen once. V is TRBV18 and J is TRBJ2-7; tentatively, D is TRBD1 (5 bases). Germline V lookup: CDR1 KGHSH, CDR2 LQKENI. This CDR3 is 13 amino acids long. Between the trimmed V and J ends, which lost 4 bases and 5 bases, there was a span of 12 bases. CDR3 region: CASSRLQGNEQYV. The CDR3, as DNA: TGTGCCAGCTCACGACTGCAGGGAAACGAGCAGTACGTC.

The chain combines TRBV7-2 with TRBJ1-5; D possibly corresponds to TRBD1 (5 bases). The CDR3 is 14 residues long. Germline CDR1 SGHTA, CDR2 FQGNSA. V lost 5 bases and J 3 bases, leaving 11 bases between the germline ends. As DNA, the CDR3 is TGTGCCAGCAGCGCGGGGGGTCTCAATCAGCCCCAGCATTTT. This encodes CASSAGGLNQPQHF.

J is TRBJ2-3 and V is TRBV18, with D possibly matching TRBD2 (5 bases). The CDR3 totals 16 residues. The V end lost 6 bases, the J end lost 4 bases, and 20 bases lay between the germline ends. The V gene's germline CDR1 is KGHSH and CDR2 LQKENI. This chain's CDR3 is CASSSYTGSLADTQYF. The CDR3 DNA reads as TGTGCCAGCTCGTCCTACACGGGAAGCTTGGCAGATACGCAGTATTTT.

V usage is TRBV5-1 and J usage is TRBJ1-3; D gene ambiguous. Germline V gives CDR1 SGHRS, CDR2 YFSETQ. V was cut by 6 bases and J by 1 base, with 14 bases left in between. The CDR3 runs 15 residues. The DNA of the CDR3 is TGCGCCAGCACCCTATCTTACCAATCTGGAAACACCATATATTTT. Amino acids: CASTLSYQSGNTIYF.

The gene calls are TRBV27 and TRBJ2-1; TRBD1 matches at 7 bases. The CDR3 length is 12 residues. Trimming at V came to 5 bases and at J to 7 bases, leaving 2 bases not matched to a gene. Germline CDR1 MNHEY, CDR2 SMNVEV (reference sequence). DNA for the CDR3: TGTGCCAGCAGTCTCAGGGGGAATGAGCAGTTCTTC. Translating gives CASSLRGNEQFF.

V gene TRBV5-6 combines with J gene TRBJ1-2, with TRBD1 as a possible D gene (5 bases). CDR1 and CDR2 from the germline V gene are SGHDT and YYEEEE. This CDR3 is 14 amino acids long. Trimming removed 0 bases from V and 7 bases from J, with 13 bases in between. CDR3 loop: CASSLAGLGLGYTF. The CDR3, as DNA: TGTGCCAGCAGCTTGGCAGGGTTGGGGCTTGGCTACACCTTC. The full variable domain, completed using reference TRBV5-6 and TRBJ1-2, is DAGVTQSPTHLIKTRGQQVTLRCSPKSGHDTVSWYQQALGQGPQFIFQYYEEEERQRGNFPDRFSGHQFPNYSSELNVNALLLGDSALYLCASSLAGLGLGYTFGSGTRLTVV.

Details on this clone: The same CDR3 is also encoded by other DNA sequences in this sample. CDR3 coding DNA: TGTGCCAGCAGCGGACAGGGAACCGGGGAGCTGTTTTTT. Amino acid sequence: CASSGQGTGELFF. The chain carries TRBV14 and TRBJ2-2, with 8 bases identical to TRBD1. Trimming cost V 5 bases and J 5 bases; bases outside gene matches: 1. The CDR3 covers 13 residues. CDR1 is SGHDN and CDR2 is FVKESK in the germline V gene.

The rearrangement joins TRBV29-1 to TRBJ2-3; D may be TRBD1 (6 bases). The CDR3 loop spans 14 amino acids. Trimming took 2 bases from V and 3 from J, leaving 12 bases between them. Germline values: CDR1 SQVTM, CDR2 ANQGSEA. The CDR3 reads CSVERTVGTDTQYF. CDR3 sequence (DNA): TGCAGCGTTGAAAGGACAGTAGGAACAGATACGCAGTATTTT.

This clone was detected once. The chain has TRBV5-4 and TRBJ2-1; the match to TRBD1 covers 7 bases. Unmatched junction bases numbered 1, after V lost 4 bases and J lost 0 bases. CDR1 and CDR2 (germline): SGHNT, YYREEE (reference sequence). The CDR3 is made up of 14 amino acids. This CDR3 is CASSRDSSYNEQFF. In DNA form, the CDR3 reads TGTGCCAGCAGCCGGGACAGCTCCTACAATGAGCAGTTCTTC.

The rearrangement links TRBV19 to TRBJ1-5, with no clear D. CDR1 is LNHDA and CDR2 is SQIVND in the germline V gene (reference sequence). The CDR3 totals 15 residues. V was trimmed by 6 bases and J by 0 bases, leaving 12 bases between them. Written as DNA, the CDR3 is TGTGCCAGTAGCTTGTACCGGGATAGCAATCAGCCCCAGCATTTT. Translated, it gives CASSLYRDSNQPQHF.

The genes are TRBV4-1 and TRBJ1-3; D is perhaps TRBD1 (5 bases). This CDR3 comprises 15 residues. CDR1 and CDR2 (germline): MGHRA, YSYEKL. V lost 1 base, J lost 5 bases, and 12 bases lay in between. Written as DNA, the CDR3 is TGCGCCAGCAGCCAAGTGGACACCGGACGAAACACCATATATTTT. Its protein product is CASSQVDTGRNTIYF.